These 25 T cell receptor beta chains originate from one sample sequenced in a study of Ad26.COV2.S vaccination and SARS-CoV-2 variants. Sequencing was performed with immunoSEQ multiplex PCR; in TCRdb, only in-frame clones are kept and a portion is missing. Of 300,000 to 400,000 clones in the sample, about nine tenths were seen once. The treatment is: 15 to 20 received Ad26.COV2.S at low or high dose, single or two shots; roughly five received placebo; per-sample allocation not given. All samples were drawn on day 63, counting from the first vaccine or placebo injection. This sample comprised peripheral blood, obtained in a trial of Ad26.COV2.S vaccine versus placebo. These TCRs come from a person between 18 and 65 years old who received the Ad26.COV2.S COVID-19 vaccine or a placebo.

J is TRBJ1-5 and V is TRBV29-1; perhaps TRBD1 as D (6 bases). The V end was cut by 0 bases, the J end by 6 bases, with 12 bases between. CDR1 is SQVTM, CDR2 ANQGSEA, per germline. The CDR3 length is 14 residues. DNA of the CDR3: TGCAGCGTTGAAGATGGAGGGGGGAGTCAGCCCCAGCATTTT. Encoded protein: CSVEDGGGSQPQHF. Using reference TRBV29-1 and TRBJ1-5 for the parts outside the CDR3, the full variable domain is SAVISQKPSRDICQRGTSLTIQCQVDSQVTMMFWYRQQPGQSLTLIATANQGSEATYESGFVIDKFPISRPNLTFSTLTVSNMSPEDSSIYLCSVEDGGGSQPQHFGDGTRLSIL.

V usage is TRBV5-8 and J usage is TRBJ1-5, with 9 bases fitting TRBD1. The CDR3 is made up of 17 amino acids. The V gene end was trimmed by 1 base and the J gene end by 3 bases; junction bases not matched to a gene: 8. Germline CDR1 reads SGHTS; CDR2 reads YDEGEE. CDR3 sequence: CASSLKGQGKLNQPQHF. CDR3 DNA sequence: TGTGCCAGCAGCTTGAAGGGACAGGGCAAACTCAATCAGCCCCAGCATTTT.

This clone was seen more than once but under ten times. The V and J genes are TRBV6-2 or TRBV6-3 and TRBJ1-4; D possibly corresponds to TRBD1 (5 bases). The CDR3 is 15 amino acids. Between the trimmed V and J ends, which lost 0 bases and 0 bases, there was a span of 5 bases. Germline assignment: CDR1 MNHEY and CDR2 SVGEGT. CDR3: CASSYSTATNEKLFF. Written as DNA, the CDR3 is TGTGCCAGCAGTTACTCGACAGCAACTAATGAAAAACTGTTTTTT.

The V gene is TRBV5-6, the J gene TRBJ1-2, with D possibly being TRBD1 (5 bases). V was cut by 5 bases and J by 6 bases, with 26 bases left in between. CDR1 and CDR2 from the germline V gene are SGHDT and YYEEEE. This CDR3 is 17 amino acids long. CDR3 sequence reads: CASSSTRWGDSADGYTF. The DNA for the CDR3 is TGTGCCAGCAGTTCGACCAGGTGGGGGGATTCTGCGGATGGCTACACCTTC.

The chain joins TRBV28 to TRBJ1-1, with D tentatively TRBD1 (5 bases). Trimming removed 1 base at V and 11 bases at J, with 11 bases between. CDR3 length: 12 residues. CDR1 MDHEN and CDR2 SYDVKM come from the germline V gene. The CDR3 nucleotides are TGTGCCAGCAGTTTATTGGGTCGGGGGGCTTTCTTT. Translating gives CASSLLGRGAFF.

This chain joins TRBV7-9 and TRBJ2-7, with 8 positions matching TRBD2. Germline V CDR1 and CDR2: SEHNR, FQNEAQ (reference sequence). V trimming: 3 bases; J trimming: 2 bases; junction bases outside the gene matches: 3. The CDR3 has 14 residues. CDR3 loop: CASSFREGPYEQYF. The CDR3 region has the DNA TGTGCCAGCAGCTTTCGGGAGGGACCCTACGAGCAGTACTTC.

J is TRBJ1-2 and V is TRBV13; D is perhaps TRBD1 (5 bases). Per the germline V gene, CDR1 is PRHDT and CDR2 is FYEKMQ (reference sequence). CDR3 length: 16 residues. Trimming took off 7 bases at V and 0 bases at J, with 18 bases between the two ends. The CDR3 is CASILRGGQANYGYTF. The CDR3 nucleotides read TGTGCCAGCATCCTAAGGGGCGGCCAAGCTAACTATGGCTACACCTTC.

The genes are TRBV6-7 and TRBJ2-7; 7 bases match TRBD2. TRBV6-7 is treated as an ORF (open reading frame) with a function not yet certain. Unmatched junction bases numbered 24, after V lost 0 bases and J lost 4 bases. CDR3 length: 21 residues. The CDR3 here is CASSYSAKPSGTTKRAYEQYF. The CDR3 DNA reads as TGTGCCAGCAGTTACTCCGCAAAACCCTCCGGGACTACCAAGCGGGCGTACGAGCAGTACTTC.

This clone showed up just once. This chain uses TRBV4-2 with TRBJ2-5; D is perhaps TRBD2 (6 bases). The germline V gene has CDR1 LGHNA and CDR2 YNFKEQ. Between the trimmed V and J ends, which lost 1 base and 4 bases, there was a span of 7 bases. There are 13 residues in the CDR3. The CDR3 nucleotides read TGTGCCAGCAGCCAAGTTAGCGGAGAGACCCAGTACTTC. It specifies CASSQVSGETQYF.

This CDR3 is CAWSVNALERNTEAFF. CDR3 DNA sequence: TGTGCCTGGAGTGTTAACGCCTTGGAAAGAAACACTGAAGCTTTCTTT. The V call is TRBV30, the J call TRBJ1-1; the D is unclear. CDR3 size: 16 residues. Germline assignment: CDR1 GTSNPN and CDR2 SVGIG (reference sequence). The germline V and J ends were trimmed by 0 bases and 2 bases, with 16 bases remaining between them.

The chain links TRBV29-1 to TRBJ2-5, with TRBD2 identical over 7 bases. The junction had 3 bases not matched to a gene; V was cut back by 4 bases and J by 4 bases. This CDR3 region has 12 residues. Germline CDR1 reads SQVTM; CDR2 reads ANQGSEA. The CDR3 region has the DNA TGCAGCGTTGTTGTAGCGGGAGAGACCCAGTACTTC. Translation gives CSVVVAGETQYF.

V is TRBV5-1 and J is TRBJ2-7, with unresolved D. Germline assignment: CDR1 SGHRS and CDR2 YFSETQ. With 3 bases removed from V and 0 bases from J, the gap between germline ends came to 7 bases. The length of the CDR3 is 13 residues. As DNA, the CDR3 is TGCGCCAGCAGCTCCCCGGGCTCCTACGAGCAGTACTTC. It is translated as CASSSPGSYEQYF.

DNA for the CDR3: TGCGCCAGCAGCTTGGAACAGAAAAATGAAAAACTGTTTTTT. Protein: CASSLEQKNEKLFF. The V gene is TRBV5-1, the J gene TRBJ1-4; no clear D gene. The germline CDR1 and CDR2 sequences are SGHRS and YFSETQ. The CDR3 is made up of 14 amino acids. Trimming removed 0 bases at V and 5 bases at J, with 8 bases between.

In its sample, this clone was seen once. This chain links TRBV11-1 with TRBJ2-1; D assignment may be TRBD1 or TRBD2 (6 bases each). The CDR3 is made up of 16 amino acids. V was shortened by 5 bases and J by 0 bases, with 14 bases between the two germline ends. Germline CDR1 is SGHAT and CDR2 is FQDESV (reference sequence). The CDR3 sequence is CASSGGRTSSYNEQFF. CDR3 bases: TGTGCCAGCAGCGGGGGGCGGACAAGCTCCTACAATGAGCAGTTCTTC.

The chain combines TRBV25-1 with TRBJ1-2, with D perhaps TRBD1 (5 bases). CDR1 is MGHDK, CDR2 SYGVNS, per germline. This CDR3 contains 13 residues. Trimming shortened V by 2 bases and J by 4 bases, and 8 bases separated the two germline ends. CDR3 sequence reads: CASSERQTYGYTF. The CDR3 nucleotides read TGTGCCAGCAGTGAAAGACAGACCTATGGCTACACCTTC.

The chain combines TRBV12-5 with TRBJ1-1, with no clear D. Germline lookup yields CDR1 LGHNT and CDR2 FRNRAP. The V end lost 4 bases, the J end lost 4 bases, and 10 bases lay between the germline ends. This CDR3 contains 13 residues. Here the CDR3 reads CASGSTEGTEAFF. Here the CDR3 DNA reads TGTGCTAGTGGTTCGACCGAGGGCACTGAAGCTTTCTTT.

This rearrangement joins TRBV6-5 to TRBJ2-3, with TRBD1 matching over 8 bases. Germline trimming cut 10 bases from V and 6 bases from J; bases unmatched to any gene: 6. Germline CDR1 MNHEY, CDR2 SVGAGI. The CDR3 extends over 12 amino acids. The CDR3 coding sequence is TGTGCCACAAGACAGGGGACCGATACGCAGTATTTT. Translation gives CATRQGTDTQYF.

The chain employs TRBV5-1 and TRBJ1-2, with D uncertain. Germline-derived CDR1 and CDR2 are SGHRS and YFSETQ. CDR3 length: 14 residues. Trimming shortened V by 4 bases and J by 2 bases, and 12 bases separated the two germline ends. The CDR3 sequence is CASSPGGVNYGYTF. The CDR3, as DNA: TGCGCCAGCAGCCCCGGTGGAGTCAACTATGGCTACACCTTC.

V gene TRBV9 combines with J gene TRBJ2-2; 8 nucleotides match TRBD1. The germline gives CDR1 SGDLS, CDR2 YYNGEE. The V segment lost 3 bases and the J segment 3 bases; nucleotides outside the gene matches: 4. The CDR3 runs 15 residues. CDR3 sequence reads: CASSARQGYTGELFF. The CDR3 nucleotides read TGTGCCAGCAGCGCGCGACAGGGGTACACCGGGGAGCTGTTTTTT.

The V and J genes are TRBV9 and TRBJ2-5; 12 bases line up with TRBD2. The J segment lost 6 bases and the V segment lost 3 bases, leaving 9 bases of the junction unmatched. Germline V gives CDR1 SGDLS, CDR2 YYNGEE. This CDR3 comprises 16 residues. The CDR3 sequence is CASSENVLAGGKTQYF. The CDR3 DNA follows: TGTGCCAGCAGCGAAAATGTCCTAGCGGGAGGGAAGACCCAGTACTTC.

The J gene is TRBJ2-3, the V gene TRBV9, with D possibly TRBD2 on 6 matching bases. CDR3 size: 14 residues. Germline assignment: CDR1 SGDLS and CDR2 YYNGEE. The V end was cut by 4 bases, the J end by 0 bases, with 9 bases between. The CDR3 sequence: CASSFGGSTDTQYF. The CDR3 coding sequence is TGTGCCAGCAGCTTCGGGGGTAGCACAGATACGCAGTATTTT.

The rearrangement joins TRBV9 to TRBJ1-1; no definite D call. CDR1 is SGDLS and CDR2 is YYNGEE in the germline V gene. With 3 bases removed from V and 4 bases from J, the gap between germline ends came to 10 bases. The CDR3 runs to 13 residues. The CDR3: CASSAHGVTEAFF. The CDR3 region has the DNA TGTGCCAGCAGCGCCCATGGGGTCACTGAAGCTTTCTTT.

This sequence joins TRBV27 and TRBJ2-7; D remains ambiguous. CDR3 size: 16 residues. V was trimmed by 6 bases and J by 3 bases, leaving 21 bases between them. Germline CDR1 is MNHEY and CDR2 is SMNVEV (reference sequence). The CDR3 region has the DNA TGTGCCAGCAGACCTAGTGGAGTGCTTAATAACTACGAGCAGTACTTC. Its protein product is CASRPSGVLNNYEQYF.

The chain employs TRBV23-1 and TRBJ2-7; D ambiguous. TRBV23-1 is an ORF, and what it does is uncertain. The CDR3 runs to 13 residues. Deletions cut 7 bases from V and 2 bases from J, with 12 bases between. The CDR3: CASNLKRAYEQYF. The CDR3 region has the DNA TGCGCCAGCAACCTTAAGCGTGCCTACGAGCAGTACTTC.

J is TRBJ2-7 and V is TRBV20-1, with D possibly matching TRBD1 (7 bases). The length of the CDR3 is 11 residues. Germline V gene data show CDR1 as DFQATT and CDR2 as SNEGSKA (reference sequence). The CDR3: CSQRAGGEQYF. The CDR3 DNA reads TGCAGCCAGCGGGCAGGGGGCGAGCAGTACTTC.